This T cell receptor beta chain was retrieved from a study of spatial heterogeneity in lung cancer. Overall study: Detection consistently captured more beta-chain sequences than alpha-chain sequences.

Time point specified: sample taken at primary tumor resection. Donation came from around 72 patients with untreated early-stage non-small cell lung cancer. Whole RNA from tumor, nontumor lung or frozen PBMC was sequenced unsorted. CDR3 length equals 16 residues. V gave up 3 bases and J gave up 0 bases; unmatched junction bases: 8. In germline, CDR1 is LGHNA, CDR2 YSLEER. The presence of a unique molecular identifier marked each TCR cDNA molecule. TCRdb re-called the 5' RACE reads with MiXCR, one entry per CDR3 protein. The table includes over 5,000 distinct CDR3 sequences, less than 15% detected once. This receptor was identified in a female donor with early-stage non-small cell lung cancer. The rearrangement links TRBV4-3 to TRBJ2-7; 7 bases agree with TRBD1. The sequencing here drew on normal lung tissue next to the tumor, taken at surgery. The CDR3 bases are TGCGCCAGCAGCCAGTCCTACCGGACAGGCTCCTACGAGCAGTACTTC. Protein sequence: CASSQSYRTGSYEQYF.